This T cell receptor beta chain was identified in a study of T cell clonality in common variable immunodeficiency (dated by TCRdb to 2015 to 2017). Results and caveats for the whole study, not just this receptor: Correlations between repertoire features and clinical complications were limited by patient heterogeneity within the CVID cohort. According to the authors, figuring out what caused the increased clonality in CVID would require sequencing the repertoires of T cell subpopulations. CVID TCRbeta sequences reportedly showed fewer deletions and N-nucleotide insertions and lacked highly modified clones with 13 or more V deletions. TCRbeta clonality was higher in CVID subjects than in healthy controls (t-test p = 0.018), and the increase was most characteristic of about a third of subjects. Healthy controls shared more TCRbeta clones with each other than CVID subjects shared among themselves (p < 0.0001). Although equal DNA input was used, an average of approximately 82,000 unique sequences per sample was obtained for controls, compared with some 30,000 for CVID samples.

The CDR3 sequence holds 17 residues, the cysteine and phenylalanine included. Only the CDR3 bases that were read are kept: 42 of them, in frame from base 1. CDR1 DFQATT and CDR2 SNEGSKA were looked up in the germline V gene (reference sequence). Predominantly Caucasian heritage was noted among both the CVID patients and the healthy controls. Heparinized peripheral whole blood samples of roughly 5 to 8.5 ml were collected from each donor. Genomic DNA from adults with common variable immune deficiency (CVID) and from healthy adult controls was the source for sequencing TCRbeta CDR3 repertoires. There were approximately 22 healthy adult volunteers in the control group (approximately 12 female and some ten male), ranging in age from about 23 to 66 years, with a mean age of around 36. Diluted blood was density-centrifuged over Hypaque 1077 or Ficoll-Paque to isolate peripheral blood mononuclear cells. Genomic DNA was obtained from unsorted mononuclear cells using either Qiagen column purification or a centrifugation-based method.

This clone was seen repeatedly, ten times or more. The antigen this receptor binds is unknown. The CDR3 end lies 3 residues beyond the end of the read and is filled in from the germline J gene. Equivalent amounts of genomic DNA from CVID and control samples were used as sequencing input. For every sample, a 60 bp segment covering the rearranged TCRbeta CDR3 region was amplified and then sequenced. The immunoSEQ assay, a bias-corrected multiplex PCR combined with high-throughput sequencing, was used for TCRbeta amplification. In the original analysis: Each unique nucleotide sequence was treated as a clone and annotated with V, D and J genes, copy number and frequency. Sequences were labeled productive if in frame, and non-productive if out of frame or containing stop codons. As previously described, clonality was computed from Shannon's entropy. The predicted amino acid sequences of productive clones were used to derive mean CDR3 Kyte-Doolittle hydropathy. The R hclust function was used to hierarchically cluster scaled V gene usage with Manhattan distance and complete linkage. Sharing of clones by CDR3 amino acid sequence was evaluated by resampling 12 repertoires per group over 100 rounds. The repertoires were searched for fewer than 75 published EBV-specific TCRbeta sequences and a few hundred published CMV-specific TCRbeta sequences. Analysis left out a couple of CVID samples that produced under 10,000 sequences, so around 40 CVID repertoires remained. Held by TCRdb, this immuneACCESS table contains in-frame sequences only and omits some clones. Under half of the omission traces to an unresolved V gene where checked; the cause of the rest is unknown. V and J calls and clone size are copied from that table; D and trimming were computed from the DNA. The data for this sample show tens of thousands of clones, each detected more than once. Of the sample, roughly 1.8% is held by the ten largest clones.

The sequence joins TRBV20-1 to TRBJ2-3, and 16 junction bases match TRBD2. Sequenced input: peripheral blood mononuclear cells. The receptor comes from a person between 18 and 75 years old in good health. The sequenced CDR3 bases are TGCAGTGCTGAAGGGACTAGCGGGAGGGGCAGGTCGGAGACG. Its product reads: CSAEGTSGRGRSET. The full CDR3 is CSAEGTSGRGRSETQYF.